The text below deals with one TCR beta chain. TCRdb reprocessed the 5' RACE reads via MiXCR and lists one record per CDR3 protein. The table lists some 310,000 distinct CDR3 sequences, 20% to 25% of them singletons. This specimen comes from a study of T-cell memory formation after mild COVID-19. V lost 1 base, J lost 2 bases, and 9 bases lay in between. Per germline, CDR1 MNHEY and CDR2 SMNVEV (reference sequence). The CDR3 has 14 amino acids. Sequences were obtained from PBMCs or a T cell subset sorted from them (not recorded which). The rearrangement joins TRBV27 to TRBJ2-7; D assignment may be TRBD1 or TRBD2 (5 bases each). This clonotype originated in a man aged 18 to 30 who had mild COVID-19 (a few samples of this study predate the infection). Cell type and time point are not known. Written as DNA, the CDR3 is TGTGCCAGCAGTTTATGGGACGGGACCTACGAGCAGTACTTC. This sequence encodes CASSLWDGTYEQYF.